These 9 T cell receptor beta chains came from one sample sequenced in a study of shared clonotypes between healthy human individuals (dated by TCRdb to the early 2020s). The receptor library was made with the immunoSEQ multiplex PCR assay. The source is immuneACCESS, and TCRdb retained only in-frame sequences with V and J called. Part of the clones is not carried over; for the studies checked, unresolved V genes explain less than half of this, and the remainder is unexplained. This sample holds around 2,100,000 clones; about 95% were observed only once. Of the sample, 0.9% to 1.5% falls within the top ten clones. CD8 naive samples were CD45RO-negative cells positively selected for CCR7, giving a CD45RA+CCR7+ population that excluded TemRA cells. Sequencing input: naive CD8+ T cells sorted from blood. The cell subset or site tag for this specimen amounts to: CD45RA+CCR7+. The receptors were gathered from a man aged 18 to 30 in good health.

The chain combines TRBV28 with TRBJ2-7; TRBD1 matches 12 bases. J was trimmed by 5 bases and V by 6 bases; bases with no gene match: 11. The CDR3 length is 16 residues. The germline CDR1 and CDR2 sequences are MDHEN and SYDVKM. The chain's CDR3 is CASSWGTGTGGNEQYF. For the CDR3, the DNA is TGTGCCAGCAGCTGGGGAACCGGGACAGGGGGCAACGAGCAGTACTTC.

On this clone: Just one base apart from a much larger clone, this may be a read error. Other DNA sequences in the sample encode the same CDR3. The J gene is TRBJ2-3, the V gene TRBV6-1; D gene uncertain. The CDR3 contains 12 residues. The germline V gene has CDR1 MNHNS and CDR2 SASEGT. V dropped 5 bases and J dropped 1 base, with 4 bases sitting between them. CDR3 sequence (DNA): TGTGCCAGCAGTCCCCGCACAGATACGCAGTATTTT. This sequence encodes CASSPRTDTQYF.

The chain combines TRBV4-3 with TRBJ2-1; 10 bases are a match to TRBD2. This CDR3 region has 16 residues. Germline V gene sequence: CDR1 LGHNA, CDR2 YSLEER. Trimming took 0 bases from V and 3 from J; bases not matched to a gene: 2. CDR3 in DNA: TGCGCCAGCAGCCAAGACGGACTAGCGGACTACAATGAGCAGTTCTTC. Amino acid sequence: CASSQDGLADYNEQFF.

The chain couples TRBV28 to TRBJ2-7, with D unclear. Germline V gives CDR1 MDHEN, CDR2 SYDVKM. CDR3 length: 14 amino acids. V gave up 0 bases and J gave up 3 bases, with 9 bases separating them. The CDR3 sequence is CASSLWLWDYEQYF. Written as DNA, the CDR3 is TGTGCCAGCAGTTTATGGCTCTGGGACTACGAGCAGTACTTC.

The sample holds one count of this clone. The V call is TRBV5-6, the J call TRBJ2-3, with D maybe TRBD1 (6 bases). The germline CDR1 and CDR2 sequences are SGHDT and YYEEEE. V was trimmed by 2 bases and J by 0 bases, leaving 13 bases between them. The CDR3 length is 16 residues. CDR3 loop: CASSFPGGLSTDTQYF. As DNA, the CDR3 is TGTGCCAGCAGCTTCCCTGGGGGCTTGAGCACAGATACGCAGTATTTT.

The chain couples TRBV5-5 to TRBJ1-2, with TRBD1 as a possible D gene (5 bases). The CDR3 is 14 residues long. Trimming cost V 4 bases and J 3 bases, with 13 bases left between them. Germline loops: CDR1 SGHKS, CDR2 YYEKEE (reference sequence). CDR3 loop: CASSVMQGDYGYTF. The DNA for the CDR3 is TGTGCCAGCAGCGTCATGCAGGGCGACTATGGCTACACCTTC.

DNA of the CDR3: TGTGCCAGCAGTGAATTAGGAACGGGTTACACTGAAGCTTTCTTT. Translation: CASSELGTGYTEAFF. The chain joins TRBV6-1 to TRBJ1-1; D unresolved. The V and J ends lost 2 bases and 3 bases respectively, with 13 bases between them. The CDR3 runs to 15 residues. CDR1 and CDR2 from the germline V gene are MNHNS and SASEGT.

The V and J genes are TRBV5-1 and TRBJ2-7, with a tentative D call TRBD2 (5 bases). The ends were cut back, 1 base at V and 4 bases at J, with 12 bases in the middle. The CDR3 totals 14 residues. Per germline, CDR1 SGHRS and CDR2 YFSETQ. The CDR3, as DNA: TGCGCCAGCAGCTTGTGGGAGACGCGATACGAGCAGTACTTC. This sequence encodes CASSLWETRYEQYF.

This chain links TRBV25-1 with TRBJ2-2, with D unclear. The CDR3 totals 12 residues. CDR1 is MGHDK, CDR2 SYGVNS, per germline. Between the trimmed V and J ends, which lost 5 bases and 7 bases, there was a span of 8 bases. This CDR3 is CASSIQSGELFF. Written as DNA, the CDR3 is TGTGCCAGCAGTATTCAGAGCGGGGAGCTGTTTTTT. Based on the CDR3 plus reference TRBV25-1 and TRBJ2-2, the full variable domain is EADIYQTPRYLVIGTGKKITLECSQTMGHDKMYWYQQDPGMELHLIHYSYGVNSTEKGDLSSESTVSRIRTEHFPLTLESARPSHTSQYLCASSIQSGELFFGEGSRLTVL.